These 24 T cell receptor beta chains were all obtained from the same sample, sequenced in a study of blood T cell repertoires in COVID-19. TCRdb's copy holds only in-frame clones and misses some; the assay was immunoSEQ multiplex PCR. The sample has tens of thousands of clones, 79% seen once; the top ten hold over 3%. Material for sequencing was peripheral blood. The receptors derive from a man aged 60 to 75 with acute or convalescent COVID-19.

This chain connects TRBV2 to TRBJ2-2; D might be TRBD1 (5 bases). Trimming left V 8 bases short and J 3 bases short, with 16 bases between. Looked up from germline, CDR1 is SNHLY and CDR2 is FYNNEI. There are 15 residues in the CDR3. CDR3: CASGASAGDTGELFF. The CDR3 bases are TGTGCCAGCGGGGCCTCGGCAGGAGACACCGGGGAGCTGTTTTTT. Full variable domain (outside the CDR3, taken from reference TRBV2 and TRBJ2-2): EPEVTQTPSHQVTQMGQEVILRCVPISNHLYFYWYRQILGQKVEFLVSFYNNEISEKSEIFDDQFSVERPDGSNFTLKIRSTKLEDSAMYFCASGASAGDTGELFFGEGSRLTVL.

This chain links TRBV11-3 with TRBJ1-6; 11 bases map to TRBD1. Germline V gives CDR1 SGHNT, CDR2 YENEEA. V gave up 6 bases and J gave up 10 bases; unmatched junction bases: 8. The CDR3 is 15 residues long. CDR3 sequence reads: CASSNVRDRGSPLHF. The CDR3 DNA sequence: TGTGCCAGCAGTAACGTCCGGGACAGGGGGTCACCCCTCCACTTT.

Only a few counts were recorded for this clone. The rearrangement joins TRBV7-9 to TRBJ1-1; the D is unclear. This CDR3 spans 13 amino acids. V was clipped by 4 bases and J by 4 bases, with 10 bases between them. Per germline, CDR1 SEHNR and CDR2 FQNEAQ (reference sequence). The CDR3 nucleotides read TGTGCCAGCAGCTCACTTCTAAGCACTGAAGCTTTCTTT. Encoded protein: CASSSLLSTEAFF.

The chain couples TRBV21-1 to TRBJ2-3; no DNA check was done on the table's D call, TRBD2. TRBV21-1 is flagged as a pseudogene. This CDR3 is built from 17 residues. The CDR3 DNA sequence: TGTGCCAGCAGCAAAAGCCTAGCGGGGGGCATCACAGATACGCAGTATTTT. Its protein is CASSKSLAGGITDTQYF.

The chain couples TRBV6-2 or TRBV6-3 to TRBJ2-5, with 11 bases lining up with TRBD2. The ends lost 2 bases at V and 4 bases at J; junction bases unmatched: 15. Germline CDR1 MNHEY, CDR2 SVGEGT. This CDR3 comprises 19 residues. In nucleotides, the CDR3 is TGTGCCAGCAGTTACCGGCTAGCGGGAGGCCGATATCGGGGAGAGACCCAGTACTTC. This translates into CASSYRLAGGRYRGETQYF.

This sequence joins TRBV6-5 and TRBJ1-2; tentatively, D is TRBD1 (6 bases). The CDR3 has 15 amino acids. The V end was cut by 7 bases, the J end by 0 bases, with 15 bases between. Germline V gene data show CDR1 as MNHEY and CDR2 as SVGAGI. CDR3 coding DNA: TGTGCCAGCAACCCTACAGGGAACGCTAACTATGGCTACACCTTC. It yields the protein CASNPTGNANYGYTF.

The chain has TRBV2 and TRBJ2-5; possible D gene TRBD2, 6 bases. The germline CDR1 and CDR2 sequences are SNHLY and FYNNEI. The CDR3 extends over 15 amino acids. Trimming stripped 4 bases from V and 2 bases from J, with 14 bases between. In nucleotides, the CDR3 is TGTGCCAGCAGTGGGGGGGTACCGATACAAGAGACCCAGTACTTC. This translates into CASSGGVPIQETQYF. The full variable domain, completed using reference TRBV2 and TRBJ2-5, is EPEVTQTPSHQVTQMGQEVILRCVPISNHLYFYWYRQILGQKVEFLVSFYNNEISEKSEIFDDQFSVERPDGSNFTLKIRSTKLEDSAMYFCASSGGVPIQETQYFGPGTRLLVL.

The chain joins TRBV28 to TRBJ2-7; TRBD1 might be the D (6 bases). Trimming cost V 6 bases and J 0 bases, with 12 bases left between them. The CDR3 is made up of 14 amino acids. From germline, CDR1 is MDHEN and CDR2 SYDVKM. This chain's CDR3 is CASRNRDTSYEQYF. As DNA, the CDR3 is TGTGCCAGCAGAAATAGGGACACCTCCTACGAGCAGTACTTC.

Here the CDR3 reads CASSQDELGEGGNTIYF. CDR3 bases: TGTGCCAGCAGCCAAGATGAACTGGGAGAGGGAGGAAACACCATATATTTT. The gene calls are TRBV3-1 (or the pseudogene TRBV3-2) and TRBJ1-3; D ambiguous. Germline V lookup: CDR1 LGHDT, CDR2 YNNKEL (reference sequence). V was clipped by 0 bases and J by 4 bases, with 16 bases between them. The CDR3 is 17 amino acids.

The chain couples TRBV15 to TRBJ1-1; D unclear. The germline V gene has CDR1 LNHNV and CDR2 YYDKDF (reference sequence). V was cut by 2 bases and J by 4 bases, with 11 bases left in between. CDR3 length: 14 amino acids. For the CDR3, the DNA is TGTGCCACCAGCAGAATTGCTGGGCTCACTGAAGCTTTCTTT. Protein sequence: CATSRIAGLTEAFF.

The J gene is TRBJ2-5, the V gene TRBV30; D not certain. The CDR3 covers 12 residues. Germline V gives CDR1 GTSNPN, CDR2 SVGIG (reference sequence). With 5 bases removed from V and 4 bases from J, the gap between germline ends came to 11 bases. The CDR3 reads CAWSPPGETQYF. The CDR3 coding sequence is TGTGCCTGGTCCCCCCCCGGAGAGACCCAGTACTTC.

V usage is TRBV28 and J usage is TRBJ1-6; D unresolved. V lost 7 bases, J lost 5 bases, and 18 bases lay in between. The CDR3 spans 16 residues. Germline CDR1 is MDHEN and CDR2 is SYDVKM. The CDR3: CASTDFYRADNSPLHF. DNA of the CDR3: TGTGCCAGCACCGATTTCTACAGAGCTGATAATTCACCCCTCCACTTT. The complete variable domain, with remaining parts taken from reference TRBV28 and TRBJ1-6, reads DVKVTQSSRYLVKRTGEKVFLECVQDMDHENMFWYRQDPGLGLRLIYFSYDVKMKEKGDIPEGYSVSREKKERFSLILESASTNQTSMYLCASTDFYRADNSPLHFGNGTRLTVT.

This sequence joins TRBV30 and TRBJ1-1; D unresolved. CDR1 is GTSNPN and CDR2 is SVGIG in the germline V gene (reference sequence). Trimming shortened V by 0 bases and J by 7 bases, and 9 bases separated the two germline ends. This CDR3 has 12 residues. CDR3 region: CAWSVEGGEAFF. CDR3 sequence (DNA): TGTGCCTGGAGTGTAGAGGGTGGTGAAGCTTTCTTT.

V usage is TRBV7-9 and J usage is TRBJ1-1, with D hard to call. V shed 5 bases and J shed 0 bases, with 10 bases lying between them. The CDR3 is 14 residues long. CDR1 is SEHNR, CDR2 FQNEAQ, per germline (reference sequence). CDR3 amino acids: CASSPRHVNTEAFF. For the CDR3, the DNA is TGTGCCAGCAGCCCGAGGCATGTGAACACTGAAGCTTTCTTT.

This chain uses TRBV6-5 with TRBJ2-2; 8 bases agree with TRBD2. There are 14 residues in the CDR3. CDR1 and CDR2 (germline): MNHEY, SVGAGI. Losses at the gene ends were 5 bases for V and 4 bases for J; bases not matched to a gene: 3. The CDR3 loop reads CASSRAGVTGELFF. CDR3 DNA sequence: TGTGCCAGCAGTAGAGCGGGAGTCACCGGGGAGCTGTTTTTT.

This rearrangement joins TRBV27 to TRBJ2-3, with D maybe TRBD1 (5 bases). The CDR3 extends over 12 amino acids. V was trimmed by 6 bases and J by 3 bases, leaving 7 bases between them. Germline loops: CDR1 MNHEY, CDR2 SMNVEV (reference sequence). CDR3 amino acids: CASRQATDTQYF. CDR3 sequence (DNA): TGTGCCAGCAGACAGGCAACAGATACGCAGTATTTT.

The genes are TRBV2 and TRBJ1-1; D unclear. This CDR3 region has 16 residues. Germline V gene sequence: CDR1 SNHLY, CDR2 FYNNEI. V gave up 4 bases and J gave up 1 base, with 16 bases separating them. CDR3: CASSGEYEAANTEAFF. In nucleotides, the CDR3 is TGTGCCAGCAGTGGTGAATATGAGGCTGCGAACACTGAAGCTTTCTTT.

Only a few counts were recorded for this clone. The CDR3 sequence: CATRTYGDEQFF. CDR3 DNA sequence: TGTGCCACCAGGACTTACGGGGATGAGCAGTTCTTC. V and J are TRBV6-6 and TRBJ2-1, with D maybe TRBD2 (5 bases). The V gene lost 10 bases and the J gene lost 8 bases, with 15 bases spanning the gap. The CDR3 extends over 12 amino acids. The germline V gene has CDR1 MNHNY and CDR2 SVGAGI (reference sequence).

The V gene is TRBV2, the J gene TRBJ1-1, with D tentatively TRBD1 (6 bases). The CDR3 is made up of 13 amino acids. The ends were cut back, 7 bases at V and 4 bases at J, with 13 bases in the middle. Germline V lookup: CDR1 SNHLY, CDR2 FYNNEI. CDR3 in amino acids: CASTSGEGTEAFF. CDR3 DNA: TGTGCCAGCACTTCAGGGGAGGGCACTGAAGCTTTCTTT.

The rearrangement uses TRBV29-1 and TRBJ2-2, with D perhaps TRBD1 (5 bases). Germline lookup yields CDR1 SQVTM and CDR2 ANQGSEA. CDR3 size: 13 residues. Trimming removed 7 bases at V and 1 base at J, with 10 bases between. The CDR3 protein is CSALGRNTGELFF. CDR3 nucleotides: TGCAGCGCCCTGGGGCGGAACACCGGGGAGCTGTTTTTT.

This clone was observed a single time. The V gene is TRBV27, the J gene TRBJ1-4; no firm D call. Trimming took off 3 bases at V and 6 bases at J, with 11 bases between the two ends. This CDR3 has 14 residues. CDR1 is MNHEY and CDR2 is SMNVEV in the germline V gene (reference sequence). The CDR3 DNA is TGTGCCAGCAGTTTGGGAGGGATTGATGAAAAACTGTTTTTT. Its translation is CASSLGGIDEKLFF.

The chain couples TRBV5-6 to TRBJ2-3; 8 nucleotides align to TRBD2. Germline V gene data show CDR1 as SGHDT and CDR2 as YYEEEE. Unmatched junction bases numbered 12, after V lost 6 bases and J lost 6 bases. The CDR3 has 15 amino acids. CDR3 region: CASTPGSGVVDTQYF. For the CDR3, the DNA is TGTGCCAGCACCCCGGGTAGCGGGGTGGTGGATACGCAGTATTTT.

V and J are TRBV29-1 and TRBJ2-7, with TRBD1 identical over 9 bases. V lost 4 bases, J lost 5 bases, and 6 bases stayed unmatched. The germline CDR1 and CDR2 sequences are SQVTM and ANQGSEA. The CDR3 runs 13 residues. CDR3 in DNA: TGCAGCGTTGCTCGACAGGGGGGTAACGAGCAGTACTTC. This translates into CSVARQGGNEQYF.

This clone has a handful of counts. The chain joins TRBV7-2 to TRBJ1-1; D gene ambiguous. Germline-derived CDR1 and CDR2 are SGHTA and FQGNSA. The CDR3 consists of 13 residues. Trimming removed 2 bases at V and 1 base at J, with 5 bases between. CDR3 sequence: CASSLLRNTEAFF. In DNA form, the CDR3 reads TGTGCCAGCAGCTTACTTAGGAACACTGAAGCTTTCTTT.